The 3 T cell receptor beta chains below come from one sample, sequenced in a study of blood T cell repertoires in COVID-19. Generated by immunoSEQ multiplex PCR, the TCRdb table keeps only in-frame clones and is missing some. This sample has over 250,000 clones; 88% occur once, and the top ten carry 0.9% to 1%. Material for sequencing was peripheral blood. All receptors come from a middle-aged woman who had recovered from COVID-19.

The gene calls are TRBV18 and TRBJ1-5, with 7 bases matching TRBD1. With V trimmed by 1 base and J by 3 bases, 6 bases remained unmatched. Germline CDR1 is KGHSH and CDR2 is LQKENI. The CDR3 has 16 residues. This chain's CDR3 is CASSPLGQATNQPQHF. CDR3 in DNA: TGTGCCAGCTCACCACTCGGACAGGCCACCAATCAGCCCCAGCATTTT.

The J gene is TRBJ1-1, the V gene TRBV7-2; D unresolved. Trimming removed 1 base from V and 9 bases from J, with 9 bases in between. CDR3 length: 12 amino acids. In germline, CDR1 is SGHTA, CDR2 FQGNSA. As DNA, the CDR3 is TGTGCCAGCAGCTTAGGGGCCACCAAAGCTTTCTTT. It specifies CASSLGATKAFF.

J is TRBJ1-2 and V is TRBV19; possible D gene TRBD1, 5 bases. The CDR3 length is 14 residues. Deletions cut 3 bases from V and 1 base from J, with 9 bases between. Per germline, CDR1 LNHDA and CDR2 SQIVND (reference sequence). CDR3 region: CASSIPRVNYGYTF. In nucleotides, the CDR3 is TGTGCCAGTAGTATCCCCAGGGTTAACTATGGCTACACCTTC.